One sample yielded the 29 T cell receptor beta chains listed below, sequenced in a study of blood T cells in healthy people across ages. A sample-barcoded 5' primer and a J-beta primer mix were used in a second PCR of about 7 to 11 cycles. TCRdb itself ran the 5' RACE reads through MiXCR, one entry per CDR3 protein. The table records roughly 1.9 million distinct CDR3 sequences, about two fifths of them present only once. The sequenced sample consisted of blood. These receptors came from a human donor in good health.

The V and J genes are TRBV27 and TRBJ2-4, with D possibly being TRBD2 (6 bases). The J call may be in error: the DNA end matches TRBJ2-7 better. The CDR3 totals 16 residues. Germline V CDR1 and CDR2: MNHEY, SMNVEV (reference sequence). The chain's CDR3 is CASSPSTGTEIYEQYF. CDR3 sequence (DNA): TGTGCCAGCAGTCCTTCAACCGGGACTGAGATCTACGAGCAGTACTTC.

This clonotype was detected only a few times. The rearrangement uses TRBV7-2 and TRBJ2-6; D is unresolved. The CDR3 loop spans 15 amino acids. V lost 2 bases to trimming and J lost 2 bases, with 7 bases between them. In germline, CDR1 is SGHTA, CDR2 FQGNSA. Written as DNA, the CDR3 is TGTGCCAGCAGCTTATGGGTTACTGGGGCCAACGTCCTGACTTTC. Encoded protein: CASSLWVTGANVLTF.

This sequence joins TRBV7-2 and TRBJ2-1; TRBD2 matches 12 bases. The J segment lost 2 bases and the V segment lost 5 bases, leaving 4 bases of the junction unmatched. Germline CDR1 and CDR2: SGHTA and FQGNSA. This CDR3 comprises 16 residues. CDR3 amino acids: CASSRPSGGAYNEQFF. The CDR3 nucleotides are TGTGCCAGCAGCAGACCTAGCGGGGGGGCCTACAATGAGCAGTTCTTC. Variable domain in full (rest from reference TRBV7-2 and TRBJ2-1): GAGVSQSPSNKVTEKGKDVELRCDPISGHTALYWYRQSLGQGLEFLIYFQGNSAPDKSGLPSDRFSAERTGGSVSTLTIQRTQQEDSAVYLCASSRPSGGAYNEQFFGPGTRLTVL.

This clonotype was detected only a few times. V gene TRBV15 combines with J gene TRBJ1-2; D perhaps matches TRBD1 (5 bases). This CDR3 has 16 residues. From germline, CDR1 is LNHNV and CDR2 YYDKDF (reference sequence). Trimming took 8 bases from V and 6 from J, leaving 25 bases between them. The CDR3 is CATGTLPAGPGDGYTF. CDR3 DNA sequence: TGTGCCACCGGGACGCTACCAGCAGGGCCGGGCGATGGCTACACCTTC.

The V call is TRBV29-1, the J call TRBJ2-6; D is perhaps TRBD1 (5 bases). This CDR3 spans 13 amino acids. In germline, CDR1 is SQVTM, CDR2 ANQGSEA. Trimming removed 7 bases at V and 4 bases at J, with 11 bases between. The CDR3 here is CSAQALGANVLTF. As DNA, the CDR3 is TGCAGCGCACAGGCTCTAGGGGCCAACGTCCTGACTTTC.

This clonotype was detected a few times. DNA of the CDR3: TGCGCCAGCAGCCAAGGTGAGGGTCTGGGGGCCAACGTCCTGACTTTC. Its protein product is CASSQGEGLGANVLTF. The rearrangement joins TRBV4-3 to TRBJ2-6; perhaps TRBD2 as D (5 bases). The germline gives CDR1 LGHNA, CDR2 YSLEER. V lost 1 base to trimming and J lost 4 bases, with 11 bases between them. The CDR3 loop spans 16 amino acids.

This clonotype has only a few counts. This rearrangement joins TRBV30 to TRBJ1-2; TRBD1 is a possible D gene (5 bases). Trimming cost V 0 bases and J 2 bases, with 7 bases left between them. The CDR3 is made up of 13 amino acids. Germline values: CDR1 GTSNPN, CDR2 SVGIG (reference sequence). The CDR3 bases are TGTGCCTGGAGTGTACAGGCCAACTATGGCTACACCTTC. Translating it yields CAWSVQANYGYTF.

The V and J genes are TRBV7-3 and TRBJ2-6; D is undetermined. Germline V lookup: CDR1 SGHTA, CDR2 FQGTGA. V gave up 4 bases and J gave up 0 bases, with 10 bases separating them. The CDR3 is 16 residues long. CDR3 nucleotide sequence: TGTGCCAGCAGCTGGGATGGACGCTCTGGGGCCAACGTCCTGACTTTC. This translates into CASSWDGRSGANVLTF.

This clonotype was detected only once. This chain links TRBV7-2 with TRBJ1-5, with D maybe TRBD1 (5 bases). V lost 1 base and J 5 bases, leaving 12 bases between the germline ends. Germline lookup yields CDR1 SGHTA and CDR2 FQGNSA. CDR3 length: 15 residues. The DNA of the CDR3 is TGTGCCAGCAGCTTAGGGGACGAAGGAGATCAGCCCCAGCATTTT. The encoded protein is CASSLGDEGDQPQHF.

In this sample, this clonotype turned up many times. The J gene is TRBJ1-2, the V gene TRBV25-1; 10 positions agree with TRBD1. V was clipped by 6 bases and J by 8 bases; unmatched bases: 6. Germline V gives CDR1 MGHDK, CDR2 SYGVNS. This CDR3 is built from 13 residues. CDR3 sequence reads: CASRDRGTAGYTF. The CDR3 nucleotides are TGTGCCAGCAGGGACAGGGGGACGGCGGGCTACACCTTC.

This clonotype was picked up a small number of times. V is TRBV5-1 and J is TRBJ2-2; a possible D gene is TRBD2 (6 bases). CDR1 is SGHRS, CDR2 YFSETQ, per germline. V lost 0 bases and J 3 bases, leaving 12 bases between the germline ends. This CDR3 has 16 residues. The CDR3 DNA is TGCGCCAGCAGCTTGGCCGCGGGGCGCGACACCGGGGAGCTGTTTTTT. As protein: CASSLAAGRDTGELFF.

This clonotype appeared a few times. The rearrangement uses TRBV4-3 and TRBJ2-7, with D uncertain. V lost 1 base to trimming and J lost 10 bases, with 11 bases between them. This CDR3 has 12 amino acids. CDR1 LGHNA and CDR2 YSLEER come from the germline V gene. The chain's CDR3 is CASSQASGPQYF. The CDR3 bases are TGCGCCAGCAGCCAAGCCTCCGGGCCCCAGTACTTC.

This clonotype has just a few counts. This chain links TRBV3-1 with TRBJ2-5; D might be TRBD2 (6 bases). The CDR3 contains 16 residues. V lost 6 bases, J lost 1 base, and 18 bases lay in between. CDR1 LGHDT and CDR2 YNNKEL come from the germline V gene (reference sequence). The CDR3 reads CASRPRDSQGQETQYF. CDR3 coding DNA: TGTGCCAGCAGACCTCGGGACTCCCAAGGCCAAGAGACCCAGTACTTC.

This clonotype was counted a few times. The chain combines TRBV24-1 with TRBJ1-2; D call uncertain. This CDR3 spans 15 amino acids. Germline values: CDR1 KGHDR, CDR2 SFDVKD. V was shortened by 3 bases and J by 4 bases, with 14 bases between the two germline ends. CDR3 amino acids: CATSDPRLGSYGYTF. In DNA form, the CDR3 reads TGTGCCACCAGTGATCCGCGTTTAGGGAGCTATGGCTACACCTTC.

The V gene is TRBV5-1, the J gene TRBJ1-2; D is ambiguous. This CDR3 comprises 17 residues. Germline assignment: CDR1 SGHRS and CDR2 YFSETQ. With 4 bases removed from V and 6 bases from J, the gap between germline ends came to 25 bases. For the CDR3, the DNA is TGCGCCAGCAGCCTGGCCCCTGACGGTTTGCTACGCAATGGCTACACCTTC. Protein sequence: CASSLAPDGLLRNGYTF. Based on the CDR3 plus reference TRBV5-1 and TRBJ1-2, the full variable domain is KAGVTQTPRYLIKTRGQQVTLSCSPISGHRSVSWYQQTPGQGLQFLFEYFSETQRNKGNFPGRFSGRQFSNSRSEMNVSTLELGDSALYLCASSLAPDGLLRNGYTFGSGTRLTVV.

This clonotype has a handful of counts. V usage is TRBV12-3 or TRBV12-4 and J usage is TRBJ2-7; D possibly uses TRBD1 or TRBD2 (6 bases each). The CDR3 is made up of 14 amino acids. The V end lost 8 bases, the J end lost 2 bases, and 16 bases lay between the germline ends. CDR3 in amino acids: CASGGSGATYEQYF. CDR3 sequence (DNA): TGTGCCAGCGGAGGTTCGGGGGCGACCTACGAGCAGTACTTC.

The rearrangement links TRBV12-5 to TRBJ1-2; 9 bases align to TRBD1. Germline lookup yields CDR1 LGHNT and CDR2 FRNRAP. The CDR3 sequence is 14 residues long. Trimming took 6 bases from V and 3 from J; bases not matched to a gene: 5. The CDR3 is CASGSGTGYYGYTF. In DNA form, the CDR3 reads TGTGCTAGTGGCTCCGGGACAGGGTACTATGGCTACACCTTC. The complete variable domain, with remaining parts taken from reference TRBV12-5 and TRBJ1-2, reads DARVTQTPRHKVTEMGQEVTMRCQPILGHNTVFWYRQTMMQGLELLAYFRNRAPLDDSGMPKDRFSAEMPDATLATLKIQPSEPRDSAVYFCASGSGTGYYGYTFGSGTRLTVV.

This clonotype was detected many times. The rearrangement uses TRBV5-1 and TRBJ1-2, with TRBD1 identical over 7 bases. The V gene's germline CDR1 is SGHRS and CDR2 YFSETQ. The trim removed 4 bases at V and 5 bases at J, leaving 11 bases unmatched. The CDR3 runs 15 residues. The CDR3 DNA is TGCGCCAGCAGCACCGACAGGGAAAGTGTGTATGGCTACACCTTC. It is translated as CASSTDRESVYGYTF.

CDR3 coding DNA: TGTGCCAGCAGTCCTGAGGGGGCTGGTAGAAATGAGCAGTTCTTC. Translating gives CASSPEGAGRNEQFF. J is TRBJ2-1 and V is TRBV4-2, with TRBD1 identical over 7 bases. CDR3 length: 15 residues. CDR1 and CDR2 (germline): LGHNA, YNFKEQ. The trim removed 6 bases at V and 7 bases at J, leaving 12 bases unmatched.

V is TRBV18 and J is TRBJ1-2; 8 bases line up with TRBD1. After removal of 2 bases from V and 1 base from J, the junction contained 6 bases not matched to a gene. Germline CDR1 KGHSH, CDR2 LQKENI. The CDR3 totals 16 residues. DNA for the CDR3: TGTGCCAGCTCACCAGCGGTCGGACAGGGTAACTATGGCTACACCTTC. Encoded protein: CASSPAVGQGNYGYTF.

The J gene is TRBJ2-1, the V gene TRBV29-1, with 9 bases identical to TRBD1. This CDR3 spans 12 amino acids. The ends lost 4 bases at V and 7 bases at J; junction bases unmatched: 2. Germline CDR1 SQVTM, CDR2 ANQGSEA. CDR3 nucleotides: TGCAGCGTTGCTGACAGGGGGAATGAGCAGTTCTTC. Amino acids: CSVADRGNEQFF.

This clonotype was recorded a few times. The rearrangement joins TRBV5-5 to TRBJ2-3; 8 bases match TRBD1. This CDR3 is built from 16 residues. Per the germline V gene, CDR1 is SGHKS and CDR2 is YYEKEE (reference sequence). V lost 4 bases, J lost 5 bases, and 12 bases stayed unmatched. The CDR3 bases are TGTGCCAGCAGCGCCTCCGGACAGGGATTTCAAGATACGCAGTATTTT. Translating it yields CASSASGQGFQDTQYF.

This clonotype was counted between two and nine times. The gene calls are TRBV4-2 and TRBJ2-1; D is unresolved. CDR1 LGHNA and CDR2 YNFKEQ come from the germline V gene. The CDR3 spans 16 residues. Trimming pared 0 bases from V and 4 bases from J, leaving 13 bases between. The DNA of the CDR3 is TGTGCCAGCAGCCAAGACGTAGGTTATCCTTACAATGAGCAGTTCTTC. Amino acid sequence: CASSQDVGYPYNEQFF.

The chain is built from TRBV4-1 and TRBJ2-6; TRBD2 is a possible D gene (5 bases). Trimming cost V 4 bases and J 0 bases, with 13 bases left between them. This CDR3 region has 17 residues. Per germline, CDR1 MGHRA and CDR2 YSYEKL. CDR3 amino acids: CASSPYLGNSGANVLTF. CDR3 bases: TGCGCCAGCAGCCCGTACCTCGGGAACTCTGGGGCCAACGTCCTGACTTTC.

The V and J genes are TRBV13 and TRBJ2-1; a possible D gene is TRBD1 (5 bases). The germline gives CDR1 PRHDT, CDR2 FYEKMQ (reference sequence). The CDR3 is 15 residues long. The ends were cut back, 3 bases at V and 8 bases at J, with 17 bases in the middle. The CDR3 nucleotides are TGTGCCAGCAGCTTTAATACAGGAACGCAGGATGAGCAGTTCTTC. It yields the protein CASSFNTGTQDEQFF.

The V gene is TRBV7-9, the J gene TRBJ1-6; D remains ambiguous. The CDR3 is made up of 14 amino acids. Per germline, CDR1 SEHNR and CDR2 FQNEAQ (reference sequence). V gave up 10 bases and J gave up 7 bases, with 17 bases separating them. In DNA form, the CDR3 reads TGTGCCACCAACCCTGGGGTGATCAATTCACCCCTCCACTTT. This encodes CATNPGVINSPLHF. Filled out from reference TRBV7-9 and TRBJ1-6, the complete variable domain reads DTGVSQNPRHKITKRGQNVTFRCDPISEHNRLYWYRQTLGQGPEFLTYFQNEAQLEKSRLLSDRFSAERPKGSFSTLEIQRTEQGDSAMYLCATNPGVINSPLHFGNGTRLTVT.

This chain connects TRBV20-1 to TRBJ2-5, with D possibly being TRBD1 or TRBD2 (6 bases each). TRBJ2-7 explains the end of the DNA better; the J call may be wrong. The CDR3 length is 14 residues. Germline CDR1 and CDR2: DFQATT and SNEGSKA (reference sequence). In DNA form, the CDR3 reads TGCAGTGCTAGCAGGCCAAACGGGGGCAGCGAGCAGTACTTC. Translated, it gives CSASRPNGGSEQYF.

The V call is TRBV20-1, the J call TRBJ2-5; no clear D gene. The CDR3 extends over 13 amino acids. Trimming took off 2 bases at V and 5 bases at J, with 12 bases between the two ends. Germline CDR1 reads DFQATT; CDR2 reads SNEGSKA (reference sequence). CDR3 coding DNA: TGCAGTGCTAGAAATATGGGGAAGGAGACCCAGTACTTC. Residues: CSARNMGKETQYF.

Here the CDR3 DNA reads TGTGCCAGCAGCTTGGGGGGGCTGGAGTACAATGAGCAGTTCTTC. This encodes CASSLGGLEYNEQFF. The chain joins TRBV5-5 to TRBJ2-1, with D maybe TRBD1 (6 bases). Between the trimmed V and J ends, which lost 0 bases and 4 bases, there was a span of 11 bases. The CDR3 has 15 amino acids. The germline V gene encodes CDR1 SGHKS and CDR2 YYEKEE (reference sequence).